This TCR beta chain was sequenced for a study of cytomegalovirus exposure and HLA in healthy donors. PCR used 60 Vbeta primers and 13 Jbeta primers. Profiled with immunoSEQ multiplex PCR; TCRdb holds only in-frame clones, not every one. The table lists around 91,000 clones, roughly 60% of them singletons, with approximately 2.2% in the top ten. General study findings and limits: In vitro work confirmed that a few CMV-associated chains recognize CMV antigens.

V was trimmed by 8 bases and J by 2 bases, leaving 15 bases between them. Germline assignment: CDR1 MNHEY and CDR2 SMNVEV (reference sequence). This CDR3 is built from 14 residues. Points on this clone: The antigen is unknown.

Sequencing was done on a sample of PBMCs. The rearrangement links TRBV27 to TRBJ1-2, with D possibly being TRBD1 (5 bases). The sequence derives from a human donor in good health. Written as DNA, the CDR3 is TGTGCCAGCGGCCCGGCGGGGGGGAACTATGGCTACACCTTC. It is translated as CASGPAGGNYGYTF.